The source of this T cell receptor (beta chain) is a study of blood T cell repertoires in COVID-19. In the study overall: Donors in the United States, Italy and Spain gave samples during acute or convalescent COVID-19.

Unmatched junction bases numbered 14, after V lost 6 bases and J lost 3 bases. The CDR3 runs 16 residues. CDR1 SGHRS and CDR2 YFSETQ come from the germline V gene. Two negative PCRs, clearance, or symptom resolution characterized the recovered Cohort 3 donors. This clone was counted a single time. In the authors' methods: Quantification of nucleated cells was approximated via reference gene primer amplification. Only in-frame clones appear in the TCRdb table, and some are missing; sequencing was by immunoSEQ multiplex PCR. V and J calls and clone size follow that table, whereas D and trimming were derived from the DNA. The data show around 130,000 clones, about four fifths seen once.

Source material: PBMCs or T cells enriched from blood (not recorded which). The sequence came from a woman aged 25 to 39 who had recovered from COVID-19. This chain connects TRBV5-1 to TRBJ1-1, with 7 bases identical to TRBD1. This chain's CDR3 is CASTLGTARSYTEAFF. DNA for the CDR3: TGCGCCAGCACCCTCGGGACAGCACGTTCTTACACTGAAGCTTTCTTT.